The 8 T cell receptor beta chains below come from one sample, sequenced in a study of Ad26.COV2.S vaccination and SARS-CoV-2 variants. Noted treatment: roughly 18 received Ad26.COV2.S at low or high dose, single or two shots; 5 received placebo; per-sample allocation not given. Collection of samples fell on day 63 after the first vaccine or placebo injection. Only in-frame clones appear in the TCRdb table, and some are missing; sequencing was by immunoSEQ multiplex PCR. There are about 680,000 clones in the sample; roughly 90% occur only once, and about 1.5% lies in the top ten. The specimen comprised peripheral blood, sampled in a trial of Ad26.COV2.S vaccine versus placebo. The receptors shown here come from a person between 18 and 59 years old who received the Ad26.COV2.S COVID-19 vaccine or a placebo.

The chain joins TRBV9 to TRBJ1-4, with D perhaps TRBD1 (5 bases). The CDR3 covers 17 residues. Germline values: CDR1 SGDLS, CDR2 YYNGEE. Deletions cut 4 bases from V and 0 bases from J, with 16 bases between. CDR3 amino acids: CASSSWAGTSTNEKLFF. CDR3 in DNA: TGTGCCAGCAGCTCATGGGCAGGGACCTCAACTAATGAAAAACTGTTTTTT. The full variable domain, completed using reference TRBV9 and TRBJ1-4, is DSGVTQTPKHLITATGQRVTLRCSPRSGDLSVYWYQQSLDQGLQFLIQYYNGEERAKGNILERFSAQQFPDLHSELNLSSLELGDSALYFCASSSWAGTSTNEKLFFGSGTQLSVL.

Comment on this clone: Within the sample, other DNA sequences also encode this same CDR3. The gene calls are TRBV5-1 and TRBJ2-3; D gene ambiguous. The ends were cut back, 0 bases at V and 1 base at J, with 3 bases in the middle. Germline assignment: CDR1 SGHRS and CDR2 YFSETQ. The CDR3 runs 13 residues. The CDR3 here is CASSLAGTDTQYF. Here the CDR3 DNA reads TGCGCCAGCAGCTTGGCCGGCACAGATACGCAGTATTTT.

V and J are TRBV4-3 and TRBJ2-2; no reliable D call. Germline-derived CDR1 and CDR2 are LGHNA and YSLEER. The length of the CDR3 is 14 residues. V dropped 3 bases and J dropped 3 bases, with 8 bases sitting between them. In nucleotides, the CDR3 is TGCGCCAGCAGCCACTCATGGGACACCGGGGAGCTGTTTTTT. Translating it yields CASSHSWDTGELFF.

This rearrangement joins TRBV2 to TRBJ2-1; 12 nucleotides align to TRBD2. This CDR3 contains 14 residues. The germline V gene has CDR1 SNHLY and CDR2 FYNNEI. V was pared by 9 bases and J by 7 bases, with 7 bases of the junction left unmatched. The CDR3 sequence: CARQGLAGNNEQFF. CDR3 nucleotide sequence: TGTGCCAGACAAGGACTAGCGGGGAATAATGAGCAGTTCTTC. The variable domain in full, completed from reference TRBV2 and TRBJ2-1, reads EPEVTQTPSHQVTQMGQEVILRCVPISNHLYFYWYRQILGQKVEFLVSFYNNEISEKSEIFDDQFSVERPDGSNFTLKIRSTKLEDSAMYFCARQGLAGNNEQFFGPGTRLTVL.

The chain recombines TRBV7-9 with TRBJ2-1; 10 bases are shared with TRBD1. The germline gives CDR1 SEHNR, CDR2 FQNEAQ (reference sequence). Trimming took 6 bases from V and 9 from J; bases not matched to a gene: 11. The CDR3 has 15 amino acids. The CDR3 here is CASRAPGQGLGEQFF. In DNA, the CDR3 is TGTGCCAGCAGAGCTCCGGGACAGGGGCTGGGTGAGCAGTTCTTC.

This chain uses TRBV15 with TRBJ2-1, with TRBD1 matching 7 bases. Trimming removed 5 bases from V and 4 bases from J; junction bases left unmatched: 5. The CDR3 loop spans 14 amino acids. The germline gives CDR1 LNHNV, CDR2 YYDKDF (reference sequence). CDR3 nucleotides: TGTGCCACCAGCCTTGGGACAGCTTACAATGAGCAGTTCTTC. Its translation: CATSLGTAYNEQFF.

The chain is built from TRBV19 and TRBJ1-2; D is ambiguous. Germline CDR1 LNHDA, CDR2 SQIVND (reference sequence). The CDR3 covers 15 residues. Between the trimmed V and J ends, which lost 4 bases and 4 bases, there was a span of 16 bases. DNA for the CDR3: TGTGCCAGTAGTACCCACCCTGGACGGATCTATGGCTACACCTTC. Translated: CASSTHPGRIYGYTF.

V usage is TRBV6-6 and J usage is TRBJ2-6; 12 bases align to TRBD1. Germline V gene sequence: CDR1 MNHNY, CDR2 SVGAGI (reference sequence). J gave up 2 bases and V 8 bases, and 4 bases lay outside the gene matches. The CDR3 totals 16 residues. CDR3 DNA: TGTGCCAGCCAGGGACAGGGGGCGCCTGGGGCCAACGTCCTGACTTTC. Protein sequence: CASQGQGAPGANVLTF.